What follows are 21 T cell receptor beta chains derived from one specimen sequenced in a study of identical twins. TCRdb called the 5' RACE reads again in MiXCR, with one record for every CDR3 protein. Of roughly 700,000 distinct CDR3 sequences listed, roughly 8% are singletons. The same sample was also used in a study of yellow fever vaccine responses in identical twins.

Sequencing was performed on PBMCs. The receptors here all came from a woman under 30 in good health.

Many counts were recorded for this clonotype. This chain connects TRBV7-2 to TRBJ2-2; D is unresolved. The ends were cut back, 1 base at V and 0 bases at J, with 9 bases in the middle. The CDR3 loop spans 16 amino acids. Germline CDR1 reads SGHTA; CDR2 reads FQGNSA. The CDR3: CASSLVGQPNTGELFF. Here the CDR3 DNA reads TGTGCCAGCAGCTTAGTAGGGCAGCCGAACACCGGGGAGCTGTTTTTT.

This clonotype was observed a handful of times. V is TRBV28 and J is TRBJ2-5; TRBD2 aligns across 7 bases. Germline V gene data show CDR1 as MDHEN and CDR2 as SYDVKM. Trimming at V came to 5 bases and at J to 5 bases, leaving 11 bases not matched to a gene. The CDR3 spans 15 residues. Written as DNA, the CDR3 is TGTGCCAGCAGTCCCCTCTACGGGGGGAGGGAGACCCAGTACTTC. It encodes CASSPLYGGRETQYF.

The chain combines TRBV6-1 with TRBJ1-2; TRBD1 matches at 9 bases. CDR3 size: 13 residues. Germline V gene sequence: CDR1 MNHNS, CDR2 SASEGT. With 8 bases clipped from V and 8 bases from J, the junction kept 9 bases outside the gene matches. CDR3 region: CASLGQGRGGYTF. The CDR3 DNA sequence: TGTGCCAGCCTGGGACAGGGAAGAGGAGGCTACACCTTC.

This rearrangement joins TRBV12-3 or TRBV12-4 to TRBJ2-1; 10 bases are shared with TRBD2. This CDR3 contains 16 residues. Trimming at V came to 1 base and at J to 8 bases, leaving 8 bases not matched to a gene. CDR3 in amino acids: CASSLEAGGLGDEQFF. The CDR3 DNA is TGTGCCAGCAGTTTAGAAGCGGGGGGGCTTGGGGATGAGCAGTTCTTC.

This clonotype has only a few counts. This chain links TRBV21-1 with TRBJ2-7. TRBV21-1 is tagged as a pseudogene. The CDR3 covers 13 residues. CDR3 loop: CASTRQDLYEQYF. The CDR3 DNA sequence: TGTGCCAGCACCAGACAGGACCTCTACGAGCAGTACTTC.

V gene TRBV10-2 combines with J gene TRBJ1-5, with D maybe TRBD1 (5 bases). V shed 5 bases and J shed 5 bases, with 13 bases lying between them. CDR3 length: 14 residues. Looked up from germline, CDR1 is WSHSY and CDR2 is SAAADI. CDR3 residues: CASSISREDQPQHF. The CDR3 bases are TGCGCCAGCAGTATATCCAGGGAGGATCAGCCCCAGCATTTT.

The chain couples TRBV9 to TRBJ2-7, with 9 bases matching TRBD2. The CDR3 contains 16 residues. The germline V gene has CDR1 SGDLS and CDR2 YYNGEE. The V gene end was trimmed by 0 bases and the J gene end by 3 bases; junction bases not matched to a gene: 7. The CDR3 nucleotides are TGTGCCAGCAGCGTAGGAGGACTAGCGATTGGCTACGAGCAGTACTTC. Translated, it gives CASSVGGLAIGYEQYF.

In regard to this clonotype: A single base separates this from a much larger clone, so it may be a read error. This CDR3 fails to terminate in the conserved phenylalanine or tryptophan, so it likely reflects a read error. V gene TRBV12-3 or TRBV12-4 combines with J gene TRBJ2-7, with a possible D match to TRBD1 (6 bases). The CDR3 covers 14 residues. V was clipped by 5 bases and J by 4 bases, with 15 bases between them. The DNA of the CDR3 is TGTGCCAGCAGTGAACAGGGAAGGGGTTACGAGCAGTACCTC. Amino acids: CASSEQGRGYEQYL.

This clonotype was seen ten or more times. The chain has TRBV24-1 and TRBJ2-1; TRBD2 matches at 12 bases. Trimming cost V 7 bases and J 2 bases; bases outside gene matches: 2. Per the germline V gene, CDR1 is KGHDR and CDR2 is SFDVKD. This CDR3 has 15 residues. The CDR3: CATSASGRAYNEQFF. The CDR3 coding sequence is TGTGCCACCAGCGCTAGCGGGAGGGCCTACAATGAGCAGTTCTTC.

The chain joins TRBV29-1 to TRBJ2-5; 13 bases line up with TRBD2. V lost 6 bases, J lost 5 bases, and 9 bases stayed unmatched. In germline, CDR1 is SQVTM, CDR2 ANQGSEA. The CDR3 consists of 15 residues. CDR3 nucleotides: TGCAGCGTGTACACTAGCGGGGGGGCGGGGGAGACCCAGTACTTC. Residues: CSVYTSGGAGETQYF.

This chain connects TRBV7-9 to TRBJ1-2; tentatively, D is TRBD1 (6 bases). The CDR3 has 16 amino acids. The germline CDR1 and CDR2 sequences are SEHNR and FQNEAQ (reference sequence). V was shortened by 7 bases and J by 4 bases, with 22 bases between the two germline ends. For the CDR3, the DNA is TGTGCCAGCACCCAAGGATCAGGGGCCATCCGCTATGGCTACACCTTC. Its protein product is CASTQGSGAIRYGYTF.

This clonotype occurred a few times. V is TRBV24-1 and J is TRBJ2-7; D gene ambiguous. Trimming removed 1 base at V and 5 bases at J, with 5 bases between. The germline gives CDR1 KGHDR, CDR2 SFDVKD. The CDR3 runs 12 residues. CDR3 nucleotide sequence: TGTGCCACCAGTGATTTATATGACGAGCAGTACTTC. Its protein product is CATSDLYDEQYF.

There are a few counts of this clonotype. J is TRBJ2-3 and V is TRBV20-1; 7 positions agree with TRBD2. From germline, CDR1 is DFQATT and CDR2 SNEGSKA (reference sequence). With 5 bases clipped from V and 2 bases from J, the junction kept 16 bases outside the gene matches. The CDR3 consists of 17 residues. The CDR3 is CSAFSVFWGGTTDTQYF. CDR3 coding DNA: TGCAGTGCTTTTTCGGTATTTTGGGGGGGGACCACAGATACGCAGTATTTT.

V usage is TRBV19 and J usage is TRBJ2-1, with a possible D match to TRBD2 (6 bases). Trimming removed 3 bases at V and 0 bases at J, with 9 bases between. This CDR3 region has 15 residues. Per germline, CDR1 LNHDA and CDR2 SQIVND (reference sequence). The CDR3: CASSMVGSSYNEQFF. CDR3 DNA: TGTGCCAGTAGTATGGTCGGGAGCTCCTACAATGAGCAGTTCTTC.

This clonotype was seen only a few times. This chain uses TRBV29-1 with TRBJ2-5; TRBD2 aligns across 8 bases. V lost 5 bases to trimming and J lost 5 bases; unmatched junction nucleotides: 7. Germline V CDR1 and CDR2: SQVTM, ANQGSEA. The length of the CDR3 is 13 residues. The CDR3 DNA reads as TGCAGCGTTTACGGGGGGGCGGGGGAGACCCAGTACTTC. Amino acids: CSVYGGAGETQYF.

The chain employs TRBV2 and TRBJ2-7; no reliable D call. The V end lost 0 bases, the J end lost 4 bases, and 7 bases lay between the germline ends. Germline V gene sequence: CDR1 SNHLY, CDR2 FYNNEI. The CDR3 is made up of 13 amino acids. The CDR3 DNA sequence: TGTGCCAGCAGTGAAGCGCGTGGGTACGAGCAGTACTTC. It encodes CASSEARGYEQYF.

The V gene is TRBV24-1, the J gene TRBJ2-2; D may be TRBD1 or TRBD2 (5 bases each). V was trimmed by 4 bases and J by 2 bases, leaving 22 bases between them. From germline, CDR1 is KGHDR and CDR2 SFDVKD. The CDR3 runs to 19 residues. CDR3 sequence reads: CATSESGTGLAPNTGELFF. CDR3 DNA sequence: TGTGCCACCAGTGAGTCTGGCACGGGGCTAGCCCCAAACACCGGGGAGCTGTTTTTT.

V is TRBV7-6 and J is TRBJ2-1; D might be TRBD1 (5 bases). Germline CDR1 and CDR2: SGHVS and FNYEAQ. The CDR3 is 16 residues long. Trimming stripped 5 bases from V and 4 bases from J, with 18 bases between. DNA of the CDR3: TGTGCCAGCAGCCCCGCCCAAGGGGTTGGATACAATGAGCAGTTCTTC. This sequence encodes CASSPAQGVGYNEQFF.

This clonotype was observed at least ten times. The V gene is TRBV6-5, the J gene TRBJ2-7, with D possibly matching TRBD1 (6 bases). This CDR3 spans 15 amino acids. V lost 3 bases to trimming and J lost 2 bases, with 14 bases between them. Germline loops: CDR1 MNHEY, CDR2 SVGAGI. The CDR3 sequence is CASSYETGRAYEQYF. The CDR3 DNA follows: TGTGCCAGCAGTTATGAGACAGGACGGGCCTACGAGCAGTACTTC.

This clonotype was observed a handful of times. The J gene is TRBJ1-1, the V gene TRBV2; 7 nucleotides agree with TRBD1. Losses at the gene ends were 7 bases for V and 0 bases for J; bases not matched to a gene: 8. The CDR3 sequence is 15 residues long. Per germline, CDR1 SNHLY and CDR2 FYNNEI. The CDR3 loop reads CASIGSGQVNTEAFF. Here the CDR3 DNA reads TGTGCCAGCATAGGTTCCGGACAGGTGAACACTGAAGCTTTCTTT.

V gene TRBV20-1 combines with J gene TRBJ1-5; 10 bases line up with TRBD1. The ends lost 3 bases at V and 0 bases at J; junction bases unmatched: 2. There are 15 residues in the CDR3. Per germline, CDR1 DFQATT and CDR2 SNEGSKA (reference sequence). CDR3 region: CSARDRGYSNQPQHF. CDR3 nucleotides: TGCAGTGCTAGGGACAGGGGGTATAGCAATCAGCCCCAGCATTTT.